Listed below are T cell receptor beta chains from one sample, sequenced in a study of T-cell reconstitution after alpha-beta-depleted transplantation in children. TCRdb processed the PCR reads anew with MiXCR; each CDR3 protein has one entry. The sample carries hundreds of thousands of distinct CDR3 sequences, about 16% recorded once. The specimen was PBMCs, mostly from graft donor cells, collected 360 days after TCRalphabeta/CD19-depleted stem cell transplant. All receptors come from a male patient aged 2 to 10 who had a stem cell transplant for acute lymphoblastic leukemia, so the T cells may come from the graft donor. Both conserved end residues are part of each CDR3. D genes are given only for firm matches. Only some rows state a clone size, as once, few, many or a class for expanded clones.

j_gene,abundance,v_gene,d_gene,CDR3aa,CDR3nt
TRBJ2-1,few,TRBV28,TRBD1,CASSPGGRVHNEQFF,TGTGCCAGCAGTCCAGGGGGCAGGGTACACAATGAGCAGTTCTTC
TRBJ1-4,NA,TRBV18,NA,CASSPRNGGKLFF,TGTGCCAGCTCACCACGGAACGGCGGAAAACTGTTTTTT
TRBJ2-2,few,TRBV12-3/TRBV12-4,NA,CASWISEVAGELFF,TGTGCCAGCTGGATTAGCGAAGTTGCCGGGGAGCTGTTTTTT
TRBJ2-1,NA,TRBV9,TRBD2,CASSLTSGRNLEPYNEQFF,TGTGCCAGCAGCTTGACTAGCGGGAGGAATCTGGAACCCTACAATGAGCAGTTCTTC
TRBJ2-3,NA,TRBV5-6,TRBD2,CASSWLAVTDTQYF,TGTGCCAGCAGTTGGCTAGCGGTTACAGATACGCAGTATTTT
TRBJ1-1,NA,TRBV7-3,NA,CASSMGMNTEAFF,TGTGCCAGCAGCATGGGTATGAACACTGAAGCTTTCTTT
TRBJ2-5,few,TRBV28,NA,CASGPFHGRAQETQYF,TGTGCCAGCGGCCCTTTTCACGGGAGAGCCCAAGAGACCCAGTACTTC
TRBJ2-3,few,TRBV20-1,NA,CSATAGTDTQYF,TGCAGTGCGACAGCGGGCACAGATACGCAGTATTTT
TRBJ1-5,many,TRBV27,NA,CASSSGGQPQHF,TGTGCCAGCAGTTCCGGGGGTCAGCCCCAGCATTTT
TRBJ2-3,NA,TRBV2,TRBD2,CASSGTSGSTDTQYF,TGTGCCAGCAGTGGGACTAGCGGTAGCACAGATACGCAGTATTTT
TRBJ2-1,NA,TRBV29-1,TRBD1,CSVRTGISYNEQFF,TGCAGCGTTCGGACAGGGATCTCCTACAATGAGCAGTTCTTC
TRBJ2-7,many,TRBV6-5,NA,CASSYSSRLTLDEQYF,TGTGCCAGCAGTTACTCCTCCAGACTTACCCTCGACGAGCAGTACTTC
TRBJ2-3,NA,TRBV15,NA,CATRIGGGLDTQYF,TGTGCCACCAGAATAGGGGGGGGCCTGGATACGCAGTATTTT
TRBJ1-5,NA,TRBV28,TRBD1,CASSRTGSNQPQHF,TGTGCCAGCAGTCGGACAGGGTCCAATCAGCCCCAGCATTTT
TRBJ1-1,NA,TRBV6-2/TRBV6-3,NA,CASSYDPTGHMNTEAFF,TGTGCCAGCAGTTACGACCCAACGGGACATATGAACACTGAAGCTTTCTTT
TRBJ2-7,NA,TRBV15,NA,CATSRVGHQTGEQYF,TGTGCCACCAGCAGAGTTGGGCATCAAACGGGGGAGCAGTACTTC
TRBJ2-7,few,TRBV5-1,TRBD1,CASSLGDRVTYEQYF,TGCGCCAGCAGCTTGGGGGACAGAGTGACCTACGAGCAGTACTTC